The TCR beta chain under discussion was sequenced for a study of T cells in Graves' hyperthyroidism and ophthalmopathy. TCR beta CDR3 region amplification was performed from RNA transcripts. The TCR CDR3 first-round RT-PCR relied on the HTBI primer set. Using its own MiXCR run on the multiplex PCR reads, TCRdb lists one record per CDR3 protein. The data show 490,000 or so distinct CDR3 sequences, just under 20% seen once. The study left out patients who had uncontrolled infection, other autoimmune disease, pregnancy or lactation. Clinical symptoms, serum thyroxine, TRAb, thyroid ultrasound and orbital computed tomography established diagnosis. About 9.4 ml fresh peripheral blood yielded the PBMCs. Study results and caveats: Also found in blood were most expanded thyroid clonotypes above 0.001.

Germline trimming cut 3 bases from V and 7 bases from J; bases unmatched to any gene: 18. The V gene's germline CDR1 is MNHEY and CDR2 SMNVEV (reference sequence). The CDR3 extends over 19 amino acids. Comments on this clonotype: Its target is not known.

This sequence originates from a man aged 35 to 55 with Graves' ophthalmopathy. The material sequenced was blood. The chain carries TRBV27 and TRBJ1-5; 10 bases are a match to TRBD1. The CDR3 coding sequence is TGTGCCAGCAGTTTCGATCCACCGGGACAGGGGTCCTTGAGGCAGCCCCAGCATTTT. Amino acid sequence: CASSFDPPGQGSLRQPQHF.